This T cell receptor (beta chain) is from a study of technical replicates of blood from four donors. The CDR3 is made up of 17 amino acids. Trimming took 4 bases from V and 5 from J, leaving 21 bases between them. Germline V gene sequence: CDR1 LNHDA, CDR2 SQIVND (reference sequence). Measured with immunoSEQ multiplex PCR; TCRdb has only the in-frame clones, and not every one. The data contain about 70,000 clones, approximately 96% of them singletons. Sequencing was carried out using T cells isolated from PBMCs. V and J are TRBV19 and TRBJ2-1; weak D call: TRBD2 (6 bases). This sequence originates from a human donor in good health. In DNA, the CDR3 is TGTGCCAGTAGTACTGGGGGGTTTCAGAGGAGGGACAATGAGCAGTTCTTC. It specifies CASSTGGFQRRDNEQFF.